Presented here are 27 T cell receptor beta chains from one specimen sequenced in a study of early T cells in non-severe SARS-CoV-2 infection. From the 5' RACE reads, TCRdb called clonotypes with MiXCR, one entry per CDR3 protein. The table includes some 85,000 distinct CDR3 sequences, roughly 13% detected once. Input material: whole blood. The receptors were gathered from an adult who was a healthcare worker with PCR-confirmed SARS-CoV-2 infection or an uninfected control (not recorded which).

The V and J genes are TRBV6-1 and TRBJ2-4; D is ambiguous. The CDR3 consists of 12 residues. Per germline, CDR1 MNHNS and CDR2 SASEGT. Trimming pared 1 base from V and 9 bases from J, leaving 7 bases between. CDR3 nucleotide sequence: TGTGCCAGCAGTGAAGTGGGTCGCATTCAGTACTTC. The encoded protein is CASSEVGRIQYF.

This clonotype was seen only a few times. The genes are TRBV9 and TRBJ2-7, with a tentative D call TRBD1 (6 bases). Trimming pared 3 bases from V and 3 bases from J, leaving 10 bases between. The CDR3 spans 13 residues. Germline V CDR1 and CDR2: SGDLS, YYNGEE. The CDR3 DNA reads TGTGCCAGCAGCGAGAGACAGGACTACGAGCAGTACTTC. Its translation is CASSERQDYEQYF. The variable domain in full, completed from reference TRBV9 and TRBJ2-7, reads DSGVTQTPKHLITATGQRVTLRCSPRSGDLSVYWYQQSLDQGLQFLIQYYNGEERAKGNILERFSAQQFPDLHSELNLSSLELGDSALYFCASSERQDYEQYFGPGTRLTVT.

The chain has TRBV7-8 and TRBJ1-1; D gene ambiguous. The CDR3 contains 13 residues. Trimming cost V 2 bases and J 8 bases, with 12 bases left between them. The germline V gene has CDR1 SGHVS and CDR2 FQNEAQ. CDR3 in DNA: TGTGCCAGCAGCTTAACCAGATCACGCGAAGCTTTCTTT. Translated: CASSLTRSREAFF. Based on the CDR3 plus reference TRBV7-8 and TRBJ1-1, the full variable domain is GAGVSQSPRYKVAKRGQDVALRCDPISGHVSLFWYQQALGQGPEFLTYFQNEAQLDKSGLPSDRFFAERPEGSVSTLKIQRTQQEDSAVYLCASSLTRSREAFFGQGTRLTVV.

This clonotype was observed many times. V and J are TRBV27 and TRBJ1-4, with 10 bases matching TRBD1. Germline-derived CDR1 and CDR2 are MNHEY and SMNVEV (reference sequence). Trimming removed 7 bases from V and 10 bases from J; junction bases left unmatched: 9. This CDR3 has 14 residues. CDR3 bases: TGTGCCAGCACGACGGGACAGGGGTTTGGAAAACTGTTTTTT. Its protein product is CASTTGQGFGKLFF.

This clonotype turned up a few times. CDR3 nucleotides: TGTGCCAGCAGCACGTCTAGCGGTAGCTCCTACGAGCAGTACTTC. Translating it yields CASSTSSGSSYEQYF. V usage is TRBV13 and J usage is TRBJ2-7, with 7 bases matching TRBD2. CDR3 size: 15 residues. The V segment lost 5 bases and the J segment 0 bases; nucleotides outside the gene matches: 7. Looked up from germline, CDR1 is PRHDT and CDR2 is FYEKMQ (reference sequence).

This clonotype has a handful of counts. The genes are TRBV7-9 and TRBJ2-2; TRBD1 aligns across 8 bases. This CDR3 spans 16 amino acids. After removal of 5 bases from V and 4 bases from J, the junction contained 9 bases not matched to a gene. CDR1 is SEHNR and CDR2 is FQNEAQ in the germline V gene (reference sequence). In DNA form, the CDR3 reads TGTGCCAGCAGCACCGCCGGGACAGGCAGCACCGGGGAGCTGTTTTTT. It translates to CASSTAGTGSTGELFF.

This clonotype has just a few counts. The rearrangement joins TRBV7-3 to TRBJ1-5; no clear D. CDR3 length: 11 residues. Trimming shortened V by 5 bases and J by 7 bases, and 6 bases separated the two germline ends. Germline lookup yields CDR1 SGHTA and CDR2 FQGTGA. CDR3 DNA sequence: TGTGCCAGCAGCCCTTCCCAGCCCCAGCATTTT. As protein: CASSPSQPQHF.

The chain combines TRBV10-1 with TRBJ1-1, with D perhaps matching TRBD1 (6 bases). Germline assignment: CDR1 WNHNN and CDR2 SYGVQD (reference sequence). CDR3 size: 15 residues. Trimming removed 3 bases from V and 5 bases from J, with 16 bases in between. In DNA form, the CDR3 reads TGCGCCAGCAGTGATAGTGCCTCAGGGGAGACTGAAGCTTTCTTT. Translated, it gives CASSDSASGETEAFF.

In this sample, this clonotype turned up a few times. The chain carries TRBV7-3 and TRBJ2-1; maybe TRBD1 (6 bases). CDR1 and CDR2 (germline): SGHTA, FQGTGA. Trimming cost V 3 bases and J 0 bases, with 9 bases left between them. This CDR3 is 15 amino acids long. This CDR3 is CASSLDRASYNEQFF. The DNA of the CDR3 is TGTGCCAGCAGCTTGGACAGAGCCTCCTACAATGAGCAGTTCTTC.

This clonotype has ten or more counts. The genes are TRBV19 and TRBJ1-2; perhaps TRBD1 as D (5 bases). With 1 base removed from V and 5 bases from J, the gap between germline ends came to 14 bases. The CDR3 is 15 amino acids. Germline V CDR1 and CDR2: LNHDA, SQIVND (reference sequence). The CDR3 region has the DNA TGTGCCAGTAGTATAGCTTCGGGCAGGGTATATGGCTACACCTTC. Its protein is CASSIASGRVYGYTF.

This chain connects TRBV7-3 to TRBJ2-2; 10 bases agree with TRBD1. Germline V CDR1 and CDR2: SGHTA, FQGTGA. The J segment lost 6 bases and the V segment lost 0 bases, leaving 10 bases of the junction unmatched. The CDR3 loop spans 18 amino acids. For the CDR3, the DNA is TGTGCCAGCAGCTTAACGGTTGGGACAGGGGTCGCGGCCGGGGAGCTGTTTTTT. It encodes CASSLTVGTGVAAGELFF. The entire variable domain, with the rest obtained from reference TRBV7-3 and TRBJ2-2, is as follows: GAGVSQTPSNKVTEKGKYVELRCDPISGHTALYWYRQSLGQGPEFLIYFQGTGAADDSGLPNDRFFAVRPEGSVSTLKIQRTERGDSAVYLCASSLTVGTGVAAGELFFGEGSRLTVL.

In its sample, this clonotype was seen a few times. The chain links TRBV30 to TRBJ1-2; unclear D gene. Germline lookup yields CDR1 GTSNPN and CDR2 SVGIG (reference sequence). Trimming stripped 0 bases from V and 11 bases from J, with 19 bases between. CDR3 size: 14 residues. The CDR3 here is CAWSVAETHYRYTF. CDR3 nucleotide sequence: TGTGCCTGGAGTGTAGCCGAGACACACTACCGTTACACCTTC.

This clonotype has a count of ten or more. The chain links TRBV5-1 to TRBJ2-1; 7 bases align to TRBD2. This CDR3 region has 15 residues. CDR1 SGHRS and CDR2 YFSETQ come from the germline V gene. V lost 1 base, J lost 2 bases, and 3 bases stayed unmatched. The chain's CDR3 is CASSLIAGAYNEQFF. CDR3 nucleotides: TGCGCCAGCAGCTTGATCGCGGGGGCCTACAATGAGCAGTTCTTC.

This clonotype was seen repeatedly, ten times or more. The DNA for the CDR3 is TGCGCCAGCAGCTCGGGGTTTCCTCCCTATGGCTACACCTTC. Protein product: CASSSGFPPYGYTF. The rearrangement links TRBV5-1 to TRBJ1-2; D ambiguous. Trimming cost V 3 bases and J 4 bases, with 13 bases left between them. Germline CDR1 reads SGHRS; CDR2 reads YFSETQ. The CDR3 has 14 residues.

This clonotype was observed a few times. This sequence joins TRBV28 and TRBJ2-5; maybe TRBD1 (5 bases). CDR1 and CDR2 from the germline V gene are MDHEN and SYDVKM. The germline V and J ends were trimmed by 5 bases and 7 bases, with 14 bases remaining between them. The CDR3 runs to 13 residues. The CDR3 DNA reads as TGTGCCAGCAGTCTACAGGCCCCAGGGACCCAGTACTTC. Translating gives CASSLQAPGTQYF.

This clonotype has ten or more counts. The chain recombines TRBV7-8 with TRBJ1-5; no clear D. The CDR3 has 15 residues. Germline lookup yields CDR1 SGHVS and CDR2 FQNEAQ. V lost 5 bases and J 0 bases, leaving 11 bases between the germline ends. CDR3 nucleotide sequence: TGTGCCAGCAGCAAGATCCGTAATAGCAATCAGCCCCAGCATTTT. Translated: CASSKIRNSNQPQHF.

This clonotype has at least ten counts. The chain employs TRBV27 and TRBJ2-1; D gene unclear. With 2 bases removed from V and 0 bases from J, the gap between germline ends came to 11 bases. Germline CDR1 MNHEY, CDR2 SMNVEV (reference sequence). CDR3 size: 16 residues. CDR3 protein: CASSLKPISSYNEQFF. Here the CDR3 DNA reads TGTGCCAGCAGTTTAAAGCCGATAAGCTCCTACAATGAGCAGTTCTTC.

This clonotype has only a few counts. The chain has TRBV29-1 and TRBJ2-7; D perhaps matches TRBD1 (6 bases). The CDR3 is made up of 11 amino acids. V lost 8 bases to trimming and J lost 4 bases, with 12 bases between them. Germline CDR1 is SQVTM and CDR2 is ANQGSEA. The CDR3 DNA sequence: TGCAGCACCAAGACAGGTTACGAGCAGTACTTC. Translated: CSTKTGYEQYF.

This clonotype has more than one count but fewer than ten. This chain joins TRBV5-1 and TRBJ1-5; 8 bases map to TRBD1. CDR1 SGHRS and CDR2 YFSETQ come from the germline V gene. The length of the CDR3 is 14 residues. The V gene end was trimmed by 4 bases and the J gene end by 5 bases; junction bases not matched to a gene: 5. CDR3 in amino acids: CASSIGQGDQPQHF. The CDR3 region has the DNA TGCGCCAGCAGCATCGGACAGGGCGATCAGCCCCAGCATTTT.

This clonotype was counted only a few times. The gene calls are TRBV15 and TRBJ2-3; D perhaps matches TRBD1 (7 bases). This CDR3 region has 16 residues. Germline CDR1 reads LNHNV; CDR2 reads YYDKDF (reference sequence). V lost 6 bases to trimming and J lost 4 bases, with 20 bases between them. CDR3 sequence reads: CATRGGTGVFADTQYF. The CDR3 DNA reads as TGTGCCACCAGGGGGGGCACAGGGGTGTTCGCAGATACGCAGTATTTT. The variable domain in full, with the rest retrieved from reference TRBV15 and TRBJ2-3, is DAMVIQNPRYQVTQFGKPVTLSCSQTLNHNVMYWYQQKSSQAPKLLFHYYDKDFNNEADTPDNFQSRRPNTSFCFLDIRSPGLGDTAMYLCATRGGTGVFADTQYFGPGTRLTVL.

In this sample, this clonotype turned up many times. CDR3 nucleotides: TGTGCCAGCAGCTCCTATGGACGCCGTCATGAGCAGTTCTTC. Translated, it gives CASSSYGRRHEQFF. V gene TRBV7-6 combines with J gene TRBJ2-1; D unresolved. V was shortened by 4 bases and J by 8 bases, with 15 bases between the two germline ends. Per the germline V gene, CDR1 is SGHVS and CDR2 is FNYEAQ. The CDR3 contains 14 residues.

This clonotype appeared a few times. The chain recombines TRBV29-1 with TRBJ2-7, with TRBD1 matching 12 bases. Germline lookup yields CDR1 SQVTM and CDR2 ANQGSEA. The CDR3 spans 13 residues. Trimming removed 6 bases from V and 7 bases from J; junction bases left unmatched: 7. The DNA for the CDR3 is TGCAGCGTCAAACCGGGACAGGGGGCGGAGCAGTACTTC. Translated, it gives CSVKPGQGAEQYF.

This clonotype was observed a few times. The chain couples TRBV6-6 to TRBJ2-6; tentatively, D is TRBD1 (6 bases). Germline V CDR1 and CDR2: MNHNY, SVGAGI (reference sequence). The V and J ends lost 5 bases and 4 bases respectively, with 15 bases between them. The CDR3 totals 16 residues. The CDR3 DNA is TGTGCCAGCAGTAGTAACAGGGCCCCGGGGGCCAACGTCCTGACTTTC. Protein: CASSSNRAPGANVLTF.

A few counts support this clonotype. The rearrangement joins TRBV2 to TRBJ2-7; no clear D gene. Germline CDR1 is SNHLY and CDR2 is FYNNEI. Trimming removed 3 bases at V and 3 bases at J, with 15 bases between. The CDR3 sequence is 15 residues long. The DNA of the CDR3 is TGTGCCAGCAGTGATTGGCTCTTGGGTAACTACGAGCAGTACTTC. It specifies CASSDWLLGNYEQYF.

The rearrangement uses TRBV20-1 and TRBJ2-5; 8 bases map to TRBD2. The CDR3 is 16 amino acids. Germline loops: CDR1 DFQATT, CDR2 SNEGSKA (reference sequence). Trimming cost V 0 bases and J 5 bases; bases outside gene matches: 11. CDR3 sequence: CSARDGRGGLRETQYF. CDR3 in DNA: TGCAGTGCTAGAGATGGGCGCGGGGGGCTTAGGGAGACCCAGTACTTC.

Ten or more counts support this clonotype. This sequence joins TRBV28 and TRBJ2-7, with TRBD1 matching over 9 bases. The CDR3 extends over 15 amino acids. The ends lost 5 bases at V and 3 bases at J; junction bases unmatched: 8. CDR1 and CDR2 from the germline V gene are MDHEN and SYDVKM. The CDR3 nucleotides are TGTGCCAGCAGTCCTCGAGGGACAGGGTTCTACGAGCAGTACTTC. This gives the protein CASSPRGTGFYEQYF.

Turning to this clonotype: A much larger clone is a single base away; this may be a read error. This likely comes from a read error, as the CDR3 has no conserved phenylalanine or tryptophan at its end. The V and J genes are TRBV20-1 and TRBJ1-1; TRBD1 is a possible D gene (6 bases). CDR1 is DFQATT and CDR2 is SNEGSKA in the germline V gene (reference sequence). The CDR3 contains 15 residues. Trimming pared 5 bases from V and 1 base from J, leaving 17 bases between. CDR3 DNA sequence: TGCAGTGCTTCCCCAGGGGTATTGGGGAACACTGAAGCTTTCTTA. It is translated as CSASPGVLGNTEAFL.